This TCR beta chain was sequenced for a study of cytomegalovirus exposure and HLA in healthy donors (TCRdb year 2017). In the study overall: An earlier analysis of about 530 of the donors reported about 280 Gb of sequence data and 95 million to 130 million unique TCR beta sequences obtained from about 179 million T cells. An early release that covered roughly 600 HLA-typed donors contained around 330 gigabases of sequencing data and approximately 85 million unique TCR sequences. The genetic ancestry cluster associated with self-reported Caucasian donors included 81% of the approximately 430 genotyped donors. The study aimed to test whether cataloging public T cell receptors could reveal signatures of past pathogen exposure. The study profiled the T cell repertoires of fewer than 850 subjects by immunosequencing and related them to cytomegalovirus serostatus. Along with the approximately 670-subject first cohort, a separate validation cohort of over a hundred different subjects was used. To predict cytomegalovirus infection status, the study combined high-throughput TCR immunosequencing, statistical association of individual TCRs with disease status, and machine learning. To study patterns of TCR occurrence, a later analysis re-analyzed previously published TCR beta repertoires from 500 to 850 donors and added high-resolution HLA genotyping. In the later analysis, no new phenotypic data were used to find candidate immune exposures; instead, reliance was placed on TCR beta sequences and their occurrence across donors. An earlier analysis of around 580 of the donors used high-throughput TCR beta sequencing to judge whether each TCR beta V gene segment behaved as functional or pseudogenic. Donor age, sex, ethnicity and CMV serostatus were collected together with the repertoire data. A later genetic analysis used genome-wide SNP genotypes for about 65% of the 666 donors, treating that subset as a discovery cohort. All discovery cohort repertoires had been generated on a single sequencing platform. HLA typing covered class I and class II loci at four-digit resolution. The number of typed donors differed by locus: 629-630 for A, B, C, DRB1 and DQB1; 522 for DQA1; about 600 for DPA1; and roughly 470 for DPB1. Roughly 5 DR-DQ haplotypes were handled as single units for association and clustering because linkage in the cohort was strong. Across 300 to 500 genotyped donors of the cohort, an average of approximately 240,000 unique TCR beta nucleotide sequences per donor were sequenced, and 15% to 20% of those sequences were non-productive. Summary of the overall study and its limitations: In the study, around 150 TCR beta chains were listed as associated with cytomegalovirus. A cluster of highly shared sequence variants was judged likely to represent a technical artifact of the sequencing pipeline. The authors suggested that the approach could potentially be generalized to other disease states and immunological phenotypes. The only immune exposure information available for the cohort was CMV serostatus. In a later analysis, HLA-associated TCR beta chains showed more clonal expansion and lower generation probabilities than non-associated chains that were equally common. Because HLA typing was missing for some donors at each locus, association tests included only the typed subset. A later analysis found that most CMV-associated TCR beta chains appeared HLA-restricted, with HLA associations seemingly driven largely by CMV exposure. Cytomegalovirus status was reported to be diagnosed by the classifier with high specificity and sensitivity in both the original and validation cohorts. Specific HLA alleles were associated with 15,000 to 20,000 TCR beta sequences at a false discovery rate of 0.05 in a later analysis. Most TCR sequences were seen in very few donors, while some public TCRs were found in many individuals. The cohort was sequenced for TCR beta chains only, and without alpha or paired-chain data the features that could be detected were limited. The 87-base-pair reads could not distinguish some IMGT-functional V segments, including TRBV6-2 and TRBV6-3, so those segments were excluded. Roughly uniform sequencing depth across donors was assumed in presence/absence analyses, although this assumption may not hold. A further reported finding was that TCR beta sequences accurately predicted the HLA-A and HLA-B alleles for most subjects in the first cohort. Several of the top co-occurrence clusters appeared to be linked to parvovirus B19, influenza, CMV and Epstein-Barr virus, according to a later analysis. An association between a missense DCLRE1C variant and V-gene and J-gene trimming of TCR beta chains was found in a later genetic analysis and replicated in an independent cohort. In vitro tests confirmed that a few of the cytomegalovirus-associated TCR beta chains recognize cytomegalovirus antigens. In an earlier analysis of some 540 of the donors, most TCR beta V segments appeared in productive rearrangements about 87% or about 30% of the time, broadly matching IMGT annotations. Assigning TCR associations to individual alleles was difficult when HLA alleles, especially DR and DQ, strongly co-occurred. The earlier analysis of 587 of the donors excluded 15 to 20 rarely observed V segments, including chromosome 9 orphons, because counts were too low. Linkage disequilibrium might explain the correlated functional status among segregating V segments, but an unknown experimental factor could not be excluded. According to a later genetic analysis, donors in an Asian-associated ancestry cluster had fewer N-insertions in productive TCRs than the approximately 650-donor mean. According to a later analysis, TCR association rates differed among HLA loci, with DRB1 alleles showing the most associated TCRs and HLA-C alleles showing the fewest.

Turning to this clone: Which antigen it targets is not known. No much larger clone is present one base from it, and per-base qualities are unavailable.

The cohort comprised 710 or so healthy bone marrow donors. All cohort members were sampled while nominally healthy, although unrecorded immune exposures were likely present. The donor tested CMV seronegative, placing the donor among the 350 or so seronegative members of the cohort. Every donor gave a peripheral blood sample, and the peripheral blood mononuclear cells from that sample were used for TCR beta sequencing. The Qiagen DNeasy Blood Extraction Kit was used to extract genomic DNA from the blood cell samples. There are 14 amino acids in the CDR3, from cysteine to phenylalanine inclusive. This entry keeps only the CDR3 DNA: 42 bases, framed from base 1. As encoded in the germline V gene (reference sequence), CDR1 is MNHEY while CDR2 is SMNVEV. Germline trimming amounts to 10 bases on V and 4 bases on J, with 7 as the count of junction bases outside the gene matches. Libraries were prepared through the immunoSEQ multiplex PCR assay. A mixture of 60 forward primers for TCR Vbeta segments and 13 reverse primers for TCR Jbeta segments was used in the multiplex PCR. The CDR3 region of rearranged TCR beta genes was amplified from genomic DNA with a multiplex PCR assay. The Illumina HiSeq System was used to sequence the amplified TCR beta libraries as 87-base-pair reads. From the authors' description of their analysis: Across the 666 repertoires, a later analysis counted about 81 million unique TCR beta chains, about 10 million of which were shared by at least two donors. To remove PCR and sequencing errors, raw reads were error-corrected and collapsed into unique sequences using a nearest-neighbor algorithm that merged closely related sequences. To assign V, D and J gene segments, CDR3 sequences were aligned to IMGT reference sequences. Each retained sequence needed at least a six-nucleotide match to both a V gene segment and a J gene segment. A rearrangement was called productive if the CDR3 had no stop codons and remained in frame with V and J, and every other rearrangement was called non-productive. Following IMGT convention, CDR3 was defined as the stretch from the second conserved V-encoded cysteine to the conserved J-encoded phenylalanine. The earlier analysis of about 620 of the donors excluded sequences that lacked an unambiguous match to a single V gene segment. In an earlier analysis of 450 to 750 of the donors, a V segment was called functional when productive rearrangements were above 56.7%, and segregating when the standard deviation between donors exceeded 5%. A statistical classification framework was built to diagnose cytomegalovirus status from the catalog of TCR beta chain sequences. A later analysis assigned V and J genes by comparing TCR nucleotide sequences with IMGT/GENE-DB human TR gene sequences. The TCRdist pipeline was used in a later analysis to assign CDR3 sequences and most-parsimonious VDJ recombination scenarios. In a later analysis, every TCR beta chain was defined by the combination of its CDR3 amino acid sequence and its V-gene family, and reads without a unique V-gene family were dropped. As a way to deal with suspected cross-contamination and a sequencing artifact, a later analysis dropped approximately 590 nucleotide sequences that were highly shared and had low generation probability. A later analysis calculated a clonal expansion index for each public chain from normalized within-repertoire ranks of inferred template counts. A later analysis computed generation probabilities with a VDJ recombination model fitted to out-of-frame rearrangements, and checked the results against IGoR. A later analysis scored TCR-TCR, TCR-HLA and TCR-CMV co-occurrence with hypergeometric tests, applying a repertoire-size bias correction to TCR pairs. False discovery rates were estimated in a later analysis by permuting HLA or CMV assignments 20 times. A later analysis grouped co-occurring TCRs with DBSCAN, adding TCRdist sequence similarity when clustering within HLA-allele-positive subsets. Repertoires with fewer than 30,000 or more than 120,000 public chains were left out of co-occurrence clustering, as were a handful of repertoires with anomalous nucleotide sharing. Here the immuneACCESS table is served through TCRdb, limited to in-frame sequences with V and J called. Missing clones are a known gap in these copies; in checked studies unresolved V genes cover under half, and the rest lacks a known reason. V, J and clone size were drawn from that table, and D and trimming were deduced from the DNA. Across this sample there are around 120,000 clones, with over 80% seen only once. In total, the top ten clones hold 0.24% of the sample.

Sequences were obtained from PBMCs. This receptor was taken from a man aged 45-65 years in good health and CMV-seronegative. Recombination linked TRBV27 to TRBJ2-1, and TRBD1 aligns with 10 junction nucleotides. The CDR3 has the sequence CATSDRGYYNEQFF. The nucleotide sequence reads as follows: TGTGCCACCTCGGACAGGGGGTATTACAATGAGCAGTTCTTC.